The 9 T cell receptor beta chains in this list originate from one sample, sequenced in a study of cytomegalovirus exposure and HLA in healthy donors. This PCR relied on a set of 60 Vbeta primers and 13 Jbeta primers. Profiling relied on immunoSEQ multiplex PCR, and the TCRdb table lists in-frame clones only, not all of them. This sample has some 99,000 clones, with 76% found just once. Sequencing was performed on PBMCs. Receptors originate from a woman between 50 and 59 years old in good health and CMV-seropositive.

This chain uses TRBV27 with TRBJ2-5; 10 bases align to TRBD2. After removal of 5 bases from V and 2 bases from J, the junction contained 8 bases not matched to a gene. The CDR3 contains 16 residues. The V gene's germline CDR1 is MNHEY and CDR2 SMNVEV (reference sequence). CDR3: CASSGSGRTAQETQYF. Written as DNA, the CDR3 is TGTGCCAGCAGTGGTAGCGGGAGGACTGCGCAAGAGACCCAGTACTTC.

CDR3 DNA: TGCGCCAGAGGGGGTTTAGTGGGAGACAATGAGCAGTTCTTC. Translating gives CARGGLVGDNEQFF. The V gene is TRBV23-1, the J gene TRBJ2-1, with TRBD1 as a possible D gene (6 bases). TRBV23-1 is flagged as an ORF with uncertain function. The CDR3 is made up of 14 amino acids. Deletions cut 9 bases from V and 5 bases from J, with 17 bases between.

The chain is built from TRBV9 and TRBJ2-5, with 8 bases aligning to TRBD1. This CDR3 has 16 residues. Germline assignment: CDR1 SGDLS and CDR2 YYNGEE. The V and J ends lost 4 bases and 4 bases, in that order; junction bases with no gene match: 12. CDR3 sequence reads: CASSPRTGPGGETQYF. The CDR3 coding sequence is TGTGCCAGCAGCCCTCGGACAGGGCCAGGGGGAGAGACCCAGTACTTC.

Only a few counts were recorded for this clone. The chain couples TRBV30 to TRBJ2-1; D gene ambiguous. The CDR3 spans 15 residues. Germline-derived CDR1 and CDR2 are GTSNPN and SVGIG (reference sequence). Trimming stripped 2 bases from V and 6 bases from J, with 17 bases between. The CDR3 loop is CAWSSRIAKGNEQFF. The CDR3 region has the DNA TGTGCCTGGAGTTCCCGGATAGCCAAAGGCAATGAGCAGTTCTTC.

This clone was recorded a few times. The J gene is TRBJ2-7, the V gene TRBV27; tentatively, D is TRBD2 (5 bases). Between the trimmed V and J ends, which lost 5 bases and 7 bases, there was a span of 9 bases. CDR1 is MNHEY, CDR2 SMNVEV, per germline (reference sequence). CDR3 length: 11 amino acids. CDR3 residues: CASSDYAEQYF. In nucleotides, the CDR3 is TGTGCCAGCAGTGACTACGCGGAGCAGTACTTC.

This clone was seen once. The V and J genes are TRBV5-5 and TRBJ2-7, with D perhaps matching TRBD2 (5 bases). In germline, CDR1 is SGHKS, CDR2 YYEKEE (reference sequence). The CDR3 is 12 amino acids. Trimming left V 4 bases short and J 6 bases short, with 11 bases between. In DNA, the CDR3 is TGTGCCAGCAGCCCGACGGGGTCCGAGCAGTACTTC. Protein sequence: CASSPTGSEQYF.

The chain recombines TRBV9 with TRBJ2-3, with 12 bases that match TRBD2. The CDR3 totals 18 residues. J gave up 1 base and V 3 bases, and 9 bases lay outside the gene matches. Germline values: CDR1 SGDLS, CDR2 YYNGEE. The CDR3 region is CASSDNRLAGAGTDTQYF. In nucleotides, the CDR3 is TGTGCCAGCAGCGATAATCGACTAGCGGGAGCGGGCACAGATACGCAGTATTTT.

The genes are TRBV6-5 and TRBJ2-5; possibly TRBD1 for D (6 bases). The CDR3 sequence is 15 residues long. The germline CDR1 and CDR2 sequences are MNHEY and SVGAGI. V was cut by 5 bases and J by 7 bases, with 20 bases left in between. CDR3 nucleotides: TGTGCCAGCAGTGGCGGACAGTCCCTTACAGCGACCCAGTACTTC. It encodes CASSGGQSLTATQYF.

The chain's CDR3 is CASSPPAGLAPYNEQFF. The CDR3 bases are TGTGCCAGCAGCCCTCCGGCGGGACTAGCGCCATACAATGAGCAGTTCTTC. V usage is TRBV4-2 and J usage is TRBJ2-1, with TRBD2 matching over 10 bases. V trimming: 4 bases; J trimming: 4 bases; junction bases outside the gene matches: 10. In germline, CDR1 is LGHNA, CDR2 YNFKEQ. The CDR3 sequence is 17 residues long.